Listed below are T cell receptor beta chains from one sample, sequenced in a study of cytomegalovirus exposure and HLA in healthy donors. Libraries were prepared by immunoSEQ multiplex PCR; TCRdb keeps only in-frame clonotypes and omits some of them. Counted here are some 96,000 clones, under 80% occurring once; the ten biggest clones make up roughly 2%. Sample: PBMCs. These receptors originate from a man in his forties in good health and CMV-seronegative. The CDR3 runs from the conserved cysteine through the conserved F or W. Each record gives: clone size, V gene, D gene, J gene, CDR3 DNA, CDR3 protein. The D gene is left open where the match is weak. Expanded clones get a size class; other rows say once, few or many, or leave the size out.

size: -; V: TRBV18; D: TRBD2; J: TRBJ2-7; DNA: TGTGCCAGCTCGCCAGTCAAGCGGGAGGTCTACGAGCAGTACTTC; CDR3: CASSPVKREVYEQYF
size: -; V: TRBV5-1; D: -; J: TRBJ2-2; DNA: TGCGCCAGCAGCTTGGACGGCAGGGCGGACACCGGGGAGCTGTTTTTT; CDR3: CASSLDGRADTGELFF
size: few; V: TRBV18; D: -; J: TRBJ1-2; DNA: TGTGCCAGCTCACCTATCGCCAGGGGTGGTGGCTACACCTTC; CDR3: CASSPIARGGGYTF
size: -; V: TRBV4-1; D: -; J: TRBJ1-4; DNA: TGCGCCAGCAGCCCGCGGGCTTTGGTAAATGAAAAACTGTTTTTT; CDR3: CASSPRALVNEKLFF
size: -; V: TRBV2; D: -; J: TRBJ1-5; DNA: TGTGCCAGCAGGGAACGGACAGCGGGCAATCAGCCCCAGCATTTT; CDR3: CASRERTAGNQPQHF
size: few; V: TRBV9; D: -; J: TRBJ1-5; DNA: TGTGCCAGCAGCGAGGGGGGGCCTCATCAGCCCCAGCATTTT; CDR3: CASSEGGPHQPQHF
size: -; V: TRBV27; D: TRBD1; J: TRBJ1-1; DNA: TGTGCCAGCAGGACAGGGACCAACACTGAAGCTTTCTTT; CDR3: CASRTGTNTEAFF
size: -; V: TRBV6-1; D: -; J: TRBJ2-5; DNA: TGTGCCAGCAGTGAAATGGTGGCGGCCCAAGAGACCCAGTACTTC; CDR3: CASSEMVAAQETQYF
size: -; V: TRBV6-4; D: TRBD2; J: TRBJ2-1; DNA: TGTGCCAGCAGCCGCGGGACTAGCGGGGGGGCAGGAGAGCAGTTCTTC; CDR3: CASSRGTSGGAGEQFF
size: -; V: TRBV21-1; D: -; J: TRBJ2-5; DNA: TGTGCCAGCAGCAAAGTGCGTGCCCCGCCGGGGGGGCCCGAGACCCAGTACTTC; CDR3: CASSKVRAPPGGPETQYF
size: -; V: TRBV4-3; D: -; J: TRBJ1-4; DNA: TGCGCCAGCAGCCAAGATTTAAGCCAGGGGTCTACAAATGAAAAACTGTTTTTT; CDR3: CASSQDLSQGSTNEKLFF
size: -; V: TRBV7-9; D: -; J: TRBJ1-1; DNA: TGTTCCAGCAGCTTAGGACGGAACACTATGAACACTGAAGCTTTCTTT; CDR3: CSSSLGRNTMNTEAFF
size: -; V: TRBV28; D: -; J: TRBJ1-2; DNA: TGTGCCATCCCAAAAAACCAGGGCGCGGGGAGGGGCGGCTACACCTTC; CDR3: CAIPKNQGAGRGGYTF
size: -; V: TRBV7-2; D: -; J: TRBJ2-7; DNA: TGTGCCAGCAGCCTGCGATCTGAGCAGTACTTC; CDR3: CASSLRSEQYF
size: once; V: TRBV27; D: -; J: TRBJ1-1; DNA: TGTGCCAGCAGTTTCCAGGGAGGTGGCACTGAAGCTTTCTTT; CDR3: CASSFQGGGTEAFF
size: -; V: TRBV29-1; D: -; J: TRBJ2-7; DNA: TGCAGCGTTGAAGGTGGGGCACCCCTCTACGAGCAGTACTTC; CDR3: CSVEGGAPLYEQYF
size: -; V: TRBV7-3; D: TRBD2; J: TRBJ2-1; DNA: TGTGCCAGCAGCCTGGGACTAGCGGGGGGGCTTGAGCAGTTCTTC; CDR3: CASSLGLAGGLEQFF
size: few; V: TRBV7-9; D: -; J: TRBJ2-6; DNA: TGTGCCAGTATATCTGGGGCCAACGTCCTGACTTTC; CDR3: CASISGANVLTF
size: -; V: TRBV7-2; D: -; J: TRBJ2-3; DNA: TGTGCCAGCAGCTTAAACGGGGGGCTTTGGGATACGCAGTATTTT; CDR3: CASSLNGGLWDTQYF
size: -; V: TRBV7-9; D: -; J: TRBJ1-1; DNA: TGTGCCAGCAGCGTCCGGGTCCTTTACAACACTGAAGCTTTCTTT; CDR3: CASSVRVLYNTEAFF
size: -; V: TRBV2; D: TRBD1; J: TRBJ2-7; DNA: TGTGCCAGCAAGCAGGGGGACTCCTACGAGCAGTACTTC; CDR3: CASKQGDSYEQYF
size: few; V: TRBV11-2; D: TRBD1; J: TRBJ2-6; DNA: TGTGCCAGCACCACCGGGACAGGGAATCCGTTTACCGGGGCCAACGTCCTGACTTTC; CDR3: CASTTGTGNPFTGANVLTF
size: -; V: TRBV5-1; D: -; J: TRBJ1-4; DNA: TGCGCCAGCAGCTTGGGGGCCGAGGGAACTAATGAAAAACTGTTTTTT; CDR3: CASSLGAEGTNEKLFF
size: -; V: TRBV25-1; D: -; J: TRBJ2-5; DNA: TGTGCCAACTATTCCGGGACACTCGGCGAGACCCAGTACTTC; CDR3: CANYSGTLGETQYF
size: -; V: TRBV5-5; D: -; J: TRBJ2-3; DNA: TGTGCCAGCAGCCGCCACCTAGGGGCAACTAGCACAGATACGCAGTATTTT; CDR3: CASSRHLGATSTDTQYF
size: -; V: TRBV4-2; D: TRBD1; J: TRBJ1-1; DNA: TGTGCCAGCAGCTTAACAGGGGGCGCGCCCATGAACACTGAAGCTTTCTTT; CDR3: CASSLTGGAPMNTEAFF
size: -; V: TRBV6-5; D: TRBD1; J: TRBJ1-2; DNA: TGTGCCAGCAGTTACCGGGGACAGATTAACTATGGCTACACCTTC; CDR3: CASSYRGQINYGYTF
size: -; V: TRBV5-1; D: TRBD1; J: TRBJ1-1; DNA: TGCGCCAGCAGCTCAACCGGGACAGGGAAAATTATAGCTTTCTTT; CDR3: CASSSTGTGKIIAFF